This T cell receptor beta chain was captured in a study of cytomegalovirus exposure and HLA in healthy donors. Researchers ran the PCR with 60 Vbeta and 13 Jbeta primers. Clones were read by immunoSEQ multiplex PCR, and TCRdb kept only the in-frame ones, dropping some. The sample lists over 200,000 clones, around four fifths seen once, with 0.58% in the top ten. The CDR3 has 14 residues. Looked up from germline, CDR1 is SGHRS and CDR2 is YFSETQ. V lost 4 bases and J 7 bases, leaving 18 bases between the germline ends. Sample: PBMCs. The chain has TRBV5-1 and TRBJ2-7, with D possibly being TRBD1 (6 bases). This sequence was found in a woman in her 40s in good health and CMV-seronegative. CDR3 coding DNA: TGCGCCAGCAGCCCAGAGACAGGAGTAAGGGAGCAGTACTTC. Amino acids: CASSPETGVREQYF.